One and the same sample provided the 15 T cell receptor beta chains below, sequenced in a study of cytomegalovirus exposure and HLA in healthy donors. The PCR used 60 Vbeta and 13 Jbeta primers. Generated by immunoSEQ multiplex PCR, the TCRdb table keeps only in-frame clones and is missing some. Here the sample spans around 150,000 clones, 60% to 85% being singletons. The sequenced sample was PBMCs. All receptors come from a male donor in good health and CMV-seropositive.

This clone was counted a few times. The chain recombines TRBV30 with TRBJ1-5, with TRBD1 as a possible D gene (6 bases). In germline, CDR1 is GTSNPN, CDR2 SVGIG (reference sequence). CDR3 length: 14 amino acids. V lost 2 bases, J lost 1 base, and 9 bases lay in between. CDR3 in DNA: TGTGCCTGGAGTAAGGGGGAAAGCAATCAGCCCCAGCATTTT. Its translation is CAWSKGESNQPQHF.

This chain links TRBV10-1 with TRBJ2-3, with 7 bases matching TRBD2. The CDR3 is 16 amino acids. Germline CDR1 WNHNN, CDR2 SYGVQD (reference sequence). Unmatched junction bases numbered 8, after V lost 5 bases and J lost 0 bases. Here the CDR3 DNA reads TGCGCCAGCAGTCCATCTCGAGCGGGGAGCACAGATACGCAGTATTTT. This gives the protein CASSPSRAGSTDTQYF.

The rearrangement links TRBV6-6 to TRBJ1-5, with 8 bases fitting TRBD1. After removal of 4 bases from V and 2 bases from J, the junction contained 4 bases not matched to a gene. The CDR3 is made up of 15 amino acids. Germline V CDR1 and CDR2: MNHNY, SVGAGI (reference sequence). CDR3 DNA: TGTGCCAGCAGTTCGGGACAGGAAGGCAATCAGCCCCAGCATTTT. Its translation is CASSSGQEGNQPQHF.

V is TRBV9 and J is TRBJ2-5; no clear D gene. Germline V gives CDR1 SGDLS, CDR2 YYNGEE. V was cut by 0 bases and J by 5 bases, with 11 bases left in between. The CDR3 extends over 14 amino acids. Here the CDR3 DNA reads TGTGCCAGCAGCGTAGCGGTATCACAGGAGACCCAGTACTTC. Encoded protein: CASSVAVSQETQYF. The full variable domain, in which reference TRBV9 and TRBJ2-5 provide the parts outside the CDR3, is DSGVTQTPKHLITATGQRVTLRCSPRSGDLSVYWYQQSLDQGLQFLIQYYNGEERAKGNILERFSAQQFPDLHSELNLSSLELGDSALYFCASSVAVSQETQYFGPGTRLLVL.

The CDR3 nucleotides read TGTGCCAGCAGCTTAGGATCAGGGGGTTCGCCCCAGCATTTT. Amino acid sequence: CASSLGSGGSPQHF. The chain joins TRBV11-1 to TRBJ1-5; 7 nucleotides agree with TRBD1. The CDR3 is 14 amino acids. Trimming cost V 1 base and J 9 bases; bases outside gene matches: 6. The V gene's germline CDR1 is SGHAT and CDR2 FQDESV (reference sequence).

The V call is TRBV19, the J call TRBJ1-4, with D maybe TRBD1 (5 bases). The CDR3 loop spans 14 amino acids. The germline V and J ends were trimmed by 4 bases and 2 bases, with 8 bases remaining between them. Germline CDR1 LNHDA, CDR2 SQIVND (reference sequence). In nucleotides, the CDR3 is TGTGCCAGTAGTACAGGGATCACTAATGAAAAACTGTTTTTT. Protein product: CASSTGITNEKLFF.

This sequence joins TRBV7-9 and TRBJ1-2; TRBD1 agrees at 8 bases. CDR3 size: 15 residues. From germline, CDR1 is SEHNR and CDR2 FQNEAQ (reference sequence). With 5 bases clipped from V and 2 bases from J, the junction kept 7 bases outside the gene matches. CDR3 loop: CASSLGTGGNYGYTF. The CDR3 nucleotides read TGTGCCAGCAGCCTCGGGACAGGAGGGAACTATGGCTACACCTTC.

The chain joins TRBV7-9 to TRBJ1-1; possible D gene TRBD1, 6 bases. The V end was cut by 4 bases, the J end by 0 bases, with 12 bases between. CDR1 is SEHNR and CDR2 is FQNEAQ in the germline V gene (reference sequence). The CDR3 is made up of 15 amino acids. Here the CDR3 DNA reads TGTGCCAGCAGCTCCCGGACAGCGATGAACACTGAAGCTTTCTTT. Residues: CASSSRTAMNTEAFF.

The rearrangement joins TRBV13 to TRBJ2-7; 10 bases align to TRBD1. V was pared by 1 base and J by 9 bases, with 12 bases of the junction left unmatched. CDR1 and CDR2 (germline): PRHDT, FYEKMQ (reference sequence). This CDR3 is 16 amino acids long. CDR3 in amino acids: CASSLEPQDRGGRQYF. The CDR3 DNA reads TGTGCCAGCAGCTTAGAGCCCCAGGACAGGGGGGGACGGCAGTACTTC.

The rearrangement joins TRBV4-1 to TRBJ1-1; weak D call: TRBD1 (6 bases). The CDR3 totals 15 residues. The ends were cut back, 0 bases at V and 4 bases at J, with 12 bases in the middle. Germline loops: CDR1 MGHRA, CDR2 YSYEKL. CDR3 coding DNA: TGCGCCAGCAGCCAAGATTTGGGGGGGCTCACTGAAGCTTTCTTT. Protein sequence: CASSQDLGGLTEAFF.

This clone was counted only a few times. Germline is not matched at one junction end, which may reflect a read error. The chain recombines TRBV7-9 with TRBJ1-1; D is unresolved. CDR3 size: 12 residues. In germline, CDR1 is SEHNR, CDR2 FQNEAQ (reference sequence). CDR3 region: CSSSLAQFEAFF. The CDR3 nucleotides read TGTTCCAGCAGCTTAGCGCAGTTTGAAGCTTTCTTT.

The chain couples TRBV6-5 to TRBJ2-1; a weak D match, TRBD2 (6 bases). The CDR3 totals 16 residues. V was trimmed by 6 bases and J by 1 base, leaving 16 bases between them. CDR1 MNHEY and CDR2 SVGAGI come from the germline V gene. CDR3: CASSYGSGLSYNEQFF. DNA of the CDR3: TGTGCCAGCAGCTACGGCAGCGGGTTGTCCTACAATGAGCAGTTCTTC.

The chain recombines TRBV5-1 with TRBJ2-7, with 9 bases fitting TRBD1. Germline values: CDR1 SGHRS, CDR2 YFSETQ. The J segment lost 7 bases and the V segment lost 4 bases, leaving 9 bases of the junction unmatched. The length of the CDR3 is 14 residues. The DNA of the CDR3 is TGCGCCAGCAGCCCGGGACAGGGCTCGGGGGAGCAGTACTTC. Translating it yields CASSPGQGSGEQYF. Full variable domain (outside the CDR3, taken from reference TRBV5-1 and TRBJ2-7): KAGVTQTPRYLIKTRGQQVTLSCSPISGHRSVSWYQQTPGQGLQFLFEYFSETQRNKGNFPGRFSGRQFSNSRSEMNVSTLELGDSALYLCASSPGQGSGEQYFGPGTRLTVT.

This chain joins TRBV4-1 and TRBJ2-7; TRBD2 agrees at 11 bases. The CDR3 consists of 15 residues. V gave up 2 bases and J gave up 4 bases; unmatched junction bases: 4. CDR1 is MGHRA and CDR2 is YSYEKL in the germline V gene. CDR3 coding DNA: TGCGCCAGCAGCCAACCTAGCGGGGGGAGGTACGAGCAGTACTTC. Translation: CASSQPSGGRYEQYF.

The DNA for the CDR3 is TGTGCCAGCAGCCCGATGGGGACAGACTATGGCTACACCTTC. It yields the protein CASSPMGTDYGYTF. The chain couples TRBV13 to TRBJ1-2; 7 nucleotides agree with TRBD1. CDR1 and CDR2 from the germline V gene are PRHDT and FYEKMQ (reference sequence). The length of the CDR3 is 14 residues. Losses at the gene ends were 5 bases for V and 3 bases for J; bases not matched to a gene: 6.